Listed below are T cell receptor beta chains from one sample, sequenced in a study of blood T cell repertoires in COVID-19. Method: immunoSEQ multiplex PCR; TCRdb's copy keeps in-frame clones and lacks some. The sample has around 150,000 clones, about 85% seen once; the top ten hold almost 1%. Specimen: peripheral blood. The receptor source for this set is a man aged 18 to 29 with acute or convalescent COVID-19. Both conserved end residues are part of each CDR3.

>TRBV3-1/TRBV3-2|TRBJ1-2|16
CASSSNGSPTNYGYTF
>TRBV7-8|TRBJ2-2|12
CASSLGLGELFF
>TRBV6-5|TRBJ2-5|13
CASSRAFGETQYF
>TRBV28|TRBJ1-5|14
CARRMTVVGQPQHF
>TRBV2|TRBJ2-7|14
CASTSRTGQDEQYF
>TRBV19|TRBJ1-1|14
CASTPGTANTEAFF
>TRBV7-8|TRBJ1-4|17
CASSLETGSATNEKLFF
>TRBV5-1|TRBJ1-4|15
CASSLGLPNDEKLFF
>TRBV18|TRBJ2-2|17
CASSPTTQGTNTGELFF
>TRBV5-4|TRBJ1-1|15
CASSLVGGADTEAFF
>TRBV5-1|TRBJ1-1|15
CASSWGQTGNTEAFF
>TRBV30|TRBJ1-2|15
CAWSGKQGFVYGYTF
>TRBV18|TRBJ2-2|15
CASSLDRTDTGELFF
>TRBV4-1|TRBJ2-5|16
CASSQKGDRVRETQYF
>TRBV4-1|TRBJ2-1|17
CASSQGRGTGTYNEQFF
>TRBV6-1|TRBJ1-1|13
CASSEGGRTEAFF
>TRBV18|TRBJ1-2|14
CASSRQGDSYGYTF
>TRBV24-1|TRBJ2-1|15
CATSDFGAGPNEQFF
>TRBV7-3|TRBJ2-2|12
CASSSREGELFF
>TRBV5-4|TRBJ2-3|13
CATYGTSTDTQYF
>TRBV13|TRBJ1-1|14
CASSLLEGNTEAFF
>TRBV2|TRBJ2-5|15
CASSEDRGLEETQYF
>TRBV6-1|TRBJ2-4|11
CASSEWEFQYF
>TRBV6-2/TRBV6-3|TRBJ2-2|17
CASSKTWDNSNTGELFF
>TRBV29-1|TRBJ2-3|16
CSVDRRGELSTDTQYF
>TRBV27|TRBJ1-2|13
CASSVDRENGYTF
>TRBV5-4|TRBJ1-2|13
CASSTATEEGYTF
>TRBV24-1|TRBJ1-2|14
CATSDSGTGYGYTF
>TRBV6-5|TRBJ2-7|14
CASQGAGRAYEQYF
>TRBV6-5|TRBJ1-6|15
CASSIRSSYNSPLHF
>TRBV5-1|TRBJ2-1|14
CASSDGQNYNEQFF
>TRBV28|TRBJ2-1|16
CASSLRVAGGRNEQFF
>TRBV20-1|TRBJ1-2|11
CSARDIHGYTF
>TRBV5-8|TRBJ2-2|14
CASSDRGNTGELFF
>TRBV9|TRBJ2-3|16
CASSASGGEGTDTQYF
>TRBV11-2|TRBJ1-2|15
CASSSSRQTLFGYTF